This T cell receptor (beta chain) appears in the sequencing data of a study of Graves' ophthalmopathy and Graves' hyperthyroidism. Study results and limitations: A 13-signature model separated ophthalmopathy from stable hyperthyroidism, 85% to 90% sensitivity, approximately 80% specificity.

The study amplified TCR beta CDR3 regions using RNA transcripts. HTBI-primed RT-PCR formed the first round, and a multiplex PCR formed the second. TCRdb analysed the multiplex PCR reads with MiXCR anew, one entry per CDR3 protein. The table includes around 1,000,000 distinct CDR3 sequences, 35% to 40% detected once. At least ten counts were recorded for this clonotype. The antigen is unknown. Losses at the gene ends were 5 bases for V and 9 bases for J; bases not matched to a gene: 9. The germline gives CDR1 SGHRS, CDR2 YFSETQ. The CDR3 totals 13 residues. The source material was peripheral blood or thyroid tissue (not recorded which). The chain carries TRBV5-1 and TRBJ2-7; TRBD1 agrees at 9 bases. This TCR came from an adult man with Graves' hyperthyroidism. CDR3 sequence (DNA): TGCGCCAGCAGGACAGGGGGTTCGGTTCGGCAGTACTTC. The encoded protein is CASRTGGSVRQYF.